Sequencing of this TCR beta chain was carried out in a study of blood T cells in healthy people across ages. The second PCR ran roughly 7 to 11 cycles with a sample-barcoded 5' primer and J-beta primers. TCRdb re-analysed the 5' RACE reads in MiXCR, keeping a single row per CDR3 protein. The sample carries around 500,000 distinct CDR3 sequences, around a quarter recorded once. This clonotype occurred a few times. The CDR3 length is 14 residues. Deletions cut 4 bases from V and 4 bases from J, with 10 bases between. Germline V gene data show CDR1 as LGHNT and CDR2 as FRNRAP. This same sample was also part of a study on T cells of mothers and their children. That paper states: Reverse transcription into cDNA received all extracted RNA, at approximately 1.5 ug per 15 ul. With unrelated pairs as the comparison, related mother-child pairs had a slightly higher overlap that was not significant.

This clonotype was sampled from a boy aged 2-15 years in good health. The V and J genes are TRBV12-5 and TRBJ1-4, with D hard to call. What was sequenced was blood. CDR3 in amino acids: CASGSPAFNEKLFF. The CDR3 DNA reads as TGTGCTAGTGGTTCGCCGGCCTTTAATGAAAAACTGTTTTTT. The whole variable domain, remainder taken from reference TRBV12-5 and TRBJ1-4, is DARVTQTPRHKVTEMGQEVTMRCQPILGHNTVFWYRQTMMQGLELLAYFRNRAPLDDSGMPKDRFSAEMPDATLATLKIQPSEPRDSAVYFCASGSPAFNEKLFFGSGTQLSVL.